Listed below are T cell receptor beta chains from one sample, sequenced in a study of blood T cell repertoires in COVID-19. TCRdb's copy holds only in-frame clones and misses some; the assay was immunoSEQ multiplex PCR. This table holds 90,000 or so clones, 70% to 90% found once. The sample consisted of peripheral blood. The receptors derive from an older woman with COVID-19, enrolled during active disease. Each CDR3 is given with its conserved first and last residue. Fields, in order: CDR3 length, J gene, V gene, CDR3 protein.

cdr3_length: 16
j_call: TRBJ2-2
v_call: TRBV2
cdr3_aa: CASSDVLASNTGELFF

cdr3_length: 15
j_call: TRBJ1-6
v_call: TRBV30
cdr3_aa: CAWKRDSSYNSPLHF

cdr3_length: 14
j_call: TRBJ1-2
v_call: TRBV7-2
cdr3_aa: CASSIPTGGDGYTF

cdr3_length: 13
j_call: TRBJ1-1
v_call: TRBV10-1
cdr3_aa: CASSDEKNTEAFF

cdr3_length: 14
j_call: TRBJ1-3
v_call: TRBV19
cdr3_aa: CASREVASGNTIYF

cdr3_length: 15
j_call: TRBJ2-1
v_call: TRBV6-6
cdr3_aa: CASSATGGVKNEQFF

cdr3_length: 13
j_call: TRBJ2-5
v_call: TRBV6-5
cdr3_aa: CASSYSTRETQYF

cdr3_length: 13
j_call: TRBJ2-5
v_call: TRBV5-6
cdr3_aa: CASSRDRVETQYF

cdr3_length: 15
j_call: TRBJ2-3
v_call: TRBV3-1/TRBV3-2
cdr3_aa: CASSGVGWYQDTQYF

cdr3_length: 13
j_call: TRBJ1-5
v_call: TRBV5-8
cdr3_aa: CASSLGSGQPQHF

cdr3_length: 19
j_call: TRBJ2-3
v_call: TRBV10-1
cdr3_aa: CASIYWTSGGAGHTDTQYF

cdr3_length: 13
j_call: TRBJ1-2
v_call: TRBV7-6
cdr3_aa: CASSPGTDYGYTF

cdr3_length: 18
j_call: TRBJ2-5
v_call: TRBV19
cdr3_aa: CASSIPQTSGGASKTQYF

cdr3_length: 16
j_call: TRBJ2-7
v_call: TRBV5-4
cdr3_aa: CASSLGGQGGLYEQYF

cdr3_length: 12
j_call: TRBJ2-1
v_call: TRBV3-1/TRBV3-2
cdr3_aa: CASSPGWSEQFF

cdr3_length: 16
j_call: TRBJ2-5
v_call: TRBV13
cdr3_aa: CASSFASGGGQETQYF

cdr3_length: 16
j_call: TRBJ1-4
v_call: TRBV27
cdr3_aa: CASKLYWGTVNEKLFF

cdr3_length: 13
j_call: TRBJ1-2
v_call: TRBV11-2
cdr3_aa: CASSPGQSYGYTF

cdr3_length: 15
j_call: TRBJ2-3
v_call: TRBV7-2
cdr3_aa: CASSLNRGRTDTQYF

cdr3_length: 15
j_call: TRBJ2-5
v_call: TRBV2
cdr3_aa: CASTTSRGSSETQYF

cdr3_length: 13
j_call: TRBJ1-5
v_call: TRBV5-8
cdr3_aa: CASSGTGRQPQHF

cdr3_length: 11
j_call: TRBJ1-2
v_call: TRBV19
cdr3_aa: CATRQGHGYTF

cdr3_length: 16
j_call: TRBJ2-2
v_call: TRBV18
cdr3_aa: CASSPYRDSNTGELFF

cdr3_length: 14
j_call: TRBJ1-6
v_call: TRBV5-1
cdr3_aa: CASSLGTGNSPLHF

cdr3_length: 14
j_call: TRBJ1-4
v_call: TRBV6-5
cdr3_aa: CASRSGQGNEKLFF

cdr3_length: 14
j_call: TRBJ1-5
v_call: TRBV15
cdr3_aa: CATSRAGVGQPQHF

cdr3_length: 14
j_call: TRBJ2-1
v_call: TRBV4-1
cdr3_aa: CASSQGTRGNEQFF

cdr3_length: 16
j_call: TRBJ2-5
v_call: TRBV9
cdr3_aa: CASSGASGGAQETQYF

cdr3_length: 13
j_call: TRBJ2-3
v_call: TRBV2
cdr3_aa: CASRSGITDTQYF

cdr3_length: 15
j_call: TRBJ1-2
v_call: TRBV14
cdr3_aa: CASSHGTGTGYGYTF

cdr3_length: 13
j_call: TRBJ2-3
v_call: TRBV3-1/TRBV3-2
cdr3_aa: CASSRGRGDTQYF

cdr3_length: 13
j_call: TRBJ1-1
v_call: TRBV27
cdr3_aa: CASSPLPNTEAFF

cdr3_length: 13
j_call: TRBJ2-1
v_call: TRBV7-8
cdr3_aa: CASSKTGSLEQFF

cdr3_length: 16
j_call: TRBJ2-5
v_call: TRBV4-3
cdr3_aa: CASSPWAGPSWETQYF

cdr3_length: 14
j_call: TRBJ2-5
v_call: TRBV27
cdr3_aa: CASSGRGRRETQYF

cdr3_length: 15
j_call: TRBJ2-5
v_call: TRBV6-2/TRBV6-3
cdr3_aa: CASSLLLAGGETQYF

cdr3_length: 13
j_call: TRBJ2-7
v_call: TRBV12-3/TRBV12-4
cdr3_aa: CASSRGVSYEQYF

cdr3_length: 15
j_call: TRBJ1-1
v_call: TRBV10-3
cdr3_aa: CAISESTGEGTEAFF

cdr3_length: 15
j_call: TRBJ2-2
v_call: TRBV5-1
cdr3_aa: CASSLETGGPGELFF

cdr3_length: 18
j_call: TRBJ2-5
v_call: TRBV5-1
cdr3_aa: CASSFGDLWDRGRETQYF

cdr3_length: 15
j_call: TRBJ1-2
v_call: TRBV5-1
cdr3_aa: CASSGLQGSWYGYTF

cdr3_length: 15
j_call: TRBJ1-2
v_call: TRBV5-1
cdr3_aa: CASSGAGQTTYGYTF

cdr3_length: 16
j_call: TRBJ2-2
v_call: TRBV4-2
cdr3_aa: CASSQVLAGGGGELFF

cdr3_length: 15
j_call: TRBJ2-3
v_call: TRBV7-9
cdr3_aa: CASSLDGLRTDTQYF

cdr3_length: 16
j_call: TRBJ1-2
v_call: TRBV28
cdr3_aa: CASSSRSGAQPYGYTF

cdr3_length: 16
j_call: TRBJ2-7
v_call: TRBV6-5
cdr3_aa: CASSYSRPGSLYEQYF

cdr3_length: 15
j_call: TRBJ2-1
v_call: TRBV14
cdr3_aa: CASSLLAGGHNEQFF

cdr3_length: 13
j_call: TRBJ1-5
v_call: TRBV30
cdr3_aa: CAWSVKSNQPQHF

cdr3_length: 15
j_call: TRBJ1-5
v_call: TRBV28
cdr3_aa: CASRPDRESNQPQHF

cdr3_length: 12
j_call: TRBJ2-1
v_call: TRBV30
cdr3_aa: CAWSTRFGEQFF

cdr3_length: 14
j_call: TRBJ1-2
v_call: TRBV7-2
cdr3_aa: CASSSTGTGVGYTF